The 19 T cell receptor beta chains below come from one sample, sequenced in a study of molecular identifiers for immune sequencing clone quantification (dated by TCRdb to between 2017 and 2018). Libraries came from PCR. The listed sequencing device is NextSeq 500. TCRdb itself trimmed the public reads at Q25 with fastp, ran MiXCR and retained productive beta chains. For every CDR3 protein sequence, its rows merge into one entry that carries the most common genes and DNA. The sample data list approximately 630,000 distinct CDR3 sequences, and 25% of these were observed just once. In total, the top ten clones hold 0.75% to 0.8% of the sample. What was sequenced was naive CD8+ T cells from blood, with Jurkat cell RNA spiked in. The cell subset or site label corresponds to: FACS-sorted CD8+CD4-CCR7+CD45RA+ naive T cells. Source of these receptors: a human donor in good health. Some libraries in this study had Jurkat cell RNA spiked in.

A single count supports this clonotype. This may come from a read error, since a much larger clone is one base off. The V call is TRBV5-3, the J call TRBJ1-2; unclear D gene. TRBV5-3 is treated as an ORF (open reading frame) with a function not yet certain. V was trimmed by 10 bases and J by 4 bases, leaving 23 bases between them. This CDR3 is 15 amino acids long. CDR3 in amino acids: CAGSLEAFRPYGYTF. For the CDR3, the DNA is TGTGCCGGCAGCTTGGAGGCCTTCCGACCCTATGGCTACACCTTC.

V gene TRBV27 combines with J gene TRBJ2-3; a possible D gene is TRBD2 (6 bases). Trimming shortened V by 5 bases and J by 3 bases, and 21 bases separated the two germline ends. This CDR3 region has 17 residues. The germline V gene has CDR1 MNHEY and CDR2 SMNVEV (reference sequence). The CDR3 is CASSNLAVSGGTDTQYF. The CDR3 DNA is TGTGCCAGCAGTAACTTAGCGGTTAGCGGAGGGACAGATACGCAGTATTTT.

This clonotype occurred many times. The chain carries TRBV2 and TRBJ2-1; D possibly corresponds to TRBD2 (5 bases). Deletions cut 4 bases from V and 2 bases from J, with 15 bases between. The CDR3 loop spans 16 amino acids. Per germline, CDR1 SNHLY and CDR2 FYNNEI. CDR3 sequence reads: CASSGPLAGPYNEQFF. Written as DNA, the CDR3 is TGTGCCAGCAGTGGCCCCCTTGCGGGTCCCTACAATGAGCAGTTCTTC.

In the case of this clonotype: One end of the junction fails to match germline, which may point to a read error. The chain links TRBV3-1 to TRBJ1-4, with D unclear. CDR3 size: 12 residues. CDR1 and CDR2 (germline): LGHDT, YNNKEL (reference sequence). The CDR3 protein is CAGSQDAEKLFF. CDR3 bases: TGTGCCGGCAGCCAAGATGCTGAAAAACTGTTTTTT. The full variable domain, completed using reference TRBV3-1 and TRBJ1-4, is DTAVSQTPKYLVTQMGNDKSIKCEQNLGHDTMYWYKQDSKKFLKIMFSYNNKELIINETVPNRFSPKSPDKAHLNLHINSLELGDSAVYFCAGSQDAEKLFFGSGTQLSVL.

This clonotype was seen more than once but under ten times. This rearrangement joins TRBV19 to TRBJ2-2; 10 nucleotides line up with TRBD1. CDR1 is LNHDA and CDR2 is SQIVND in the germline V gene (reference sequence). The CDR3 totals 16 residues. The V and J ends lost 2 bases and 10 bases, in that order; junction bases with no gene match: 10. CDR3 nucleotides: TGTGCCAGTAGTATATCGGGACAGGGGACCAACGCGGAGCTGTTTTTT. This sequence encodes CASSISGQGTNAELFF.

This chain connects TRBV10-3 to TRBJ2-2; D ambiguous. The V end was cut by 4 bases, the J end by 5 bases, with 5 bases between. From germline, CDR1 is ENHRY and CDR2 SYGVKD. This CDR3 spans 12 amino acids. CDR3 residues: CAISGPTGELFF. CDR3 DNA: TGTGCCATCAGTGGGCCTACCGGGGAGCTGTTTTTT.

This clonotype came up many times. V is TRBV19 and J is TRBJ1-5; 7 nucleotides line up with TRBD1. The germline V gene has CDR1 LNHDA and CDR2 SQIVND (reference sequence). This CDR3 is 17 amino acids long. V shed 6 bases, J shed 6 bases, and the junction held 17 bases outside the gene matches. The CDR3 nucleotides are TGTGCCAGTAGCCCGAATCCCCGAGGGGGCGTGGGTCAGCCCCAGCATTTT. Protein: CASSPNPRGGVGQPQHF.

This clonotype was seen many times. The V call is TRBV4-3, the J call TRBJ2-7; tentatively, D is TRBD1 (7 bases). The CDR3 runs to 16 residues. The germline V gene encodes CDR1 LGHNA and CDR2 YSLEER. The germline V and J ends were trimmed by 0 bases and 0 bases, with 12 bases remaining between them. Here the CDR3 reads CASSQDRQGGSYEQYF. For the CDR3, the DNA is TGCGCCAGCAGCCAAGATCGGCAGGGGGGCTCCTACGAGCAGTACTTC.

V and J are TRBV20-1 and TRBJ1-4, with TRBD1 matching over 9 bases. V was clipped by 0 bases and J by 7 bases; unmatched bases: 12. The germline V gene has CDR1 DFQATT and CDR2 SNEGSKA (reference sequence). The length of the CDR3 is 17 residues. The CDR3, as DNA: TGCAGTGCTAGAGACGGAGGCCGGGACAGGGAGTTTGAAAAACTGTTTTTT. Its protein product is CSARDGGRDREFEKLFF.

There are a few counts of this clonotype. The chain carries TRBV20-1 and TRBJ2-1, with D possibly being TRBD2 (6 bases). Trimming removed 5 bases at V and 0 bases at J, with 14 bases between. The CDR3 loop spans 15 amino acids. Germline loops: CDR1 DFQATT, CDR2 SNEGSKA (reference sequence). The CDR3 coding sequence is TGCAGTGCTTATGACCGGGGGAGCTCCTACAATGAGCAGTTCTTC. Translating gives CSAYDRGSSYNEQFF.

This clonotype was observed a handful of times. The gene calls are TRBV11-2 and TRBJ2-1; D is undetermined. The ends were cut back, 2 bases at V and 4 bases at J, with 12 bases in the middle. Per germline, CDR1 SGHAT and CDR2 FQNNGV. The CDR3 runs to 15 residues. The CDR3 protein is CASSLSPARYNEQFF. CDR3 nucleotide sequence: TGTGCCAGCAGCTTATCCCCCGCCCGTTACAATGAGCAGTTCTTC.

J is TRBJ1-2 and V is TRBV2, with 9 nucleotides matching TRBD1. The CDR3 loop spans 15 amino acids. V lost 6 bases to trimming and J lost 2 bases; unmatched junction nucleotides: 7. Germline V gene lookup returns CDR1 SNHLY and CDR2 FYNNEI. CDR3 sequence reads: CASRTGTGMNYGYTF. The CDR3, as DNA: TGTGCCAGCAGGACCGGGACAGGGATGAACTATGGCTACACCTTC.

V gene TRBV7-3 combines with J gene TRBJ2-7, with a weak D call TRBD2 (7 bases). Germline V gives CDR1 SGHTA, CDR2 FQGTGA. This CDR3 is 13 amino acids long. The germline V and J ends were trimmed by 2 bases and 9 bases, with 14 bases remaining between them. The chain's CDR3 is CASSLWGGDAQYF. For the CDR3, the DNA is TGTGCCAGCAGCTTATGGGGGGGCGACGCGCAGTACTTC.

For this clonotype: It may be a read error: a sequence one base away is much more abundant. This sequence joins TRBV7-9 and TRBJ2-2; D is unclear. Germline loops: CDR1 SEHNR, CDR2 FQNEAQ (reference sequence). The length of the CDR3 is 17 residues. Written as DNA, the CDR3 is TGTGACAGCAGCCCCTACGTGGGCAGCTCGAACACCGGGGAGCTGTTTTTT. Residues: CDSSPYVGSSNTGELFF.

This clonotype was seen repeatedly, ten times or more. The chain couples TRBV6-9 to TRBJ2-5; D is unclear. The CDR3 has 14 amino acids. In germline, CDR1 is MNHGY, CDR2 SVAAGI. Trimming took 2 bases from V and 7 from J, leaving 14 bases between them. The CDR3 region has the DNA TGTGCCAGCAGTTATAGCCTCGGACCCGGGACCCAGTACTTC. It is translated as CASSYSLGPGTQYF.

The V gene is TRBV19, the J gene TRBJ2-1, with 10 bases lining up with TRBD2. The CDR3 is 15 residues long. After removal of 5 bases from V and 7 bases from J, the junction contained 8 bases not matched to a gene. Germline V gene lookup returns CDR1 LNHDA and CDR2 SQIVND (reference sequence). CDR3 sequence: CASSLIAGGFNEQFF. The CDR3, as DNA: TGTGCCAGTAGTCTAATAGCGGGAGGTTTTAATGAGCAGTTCTTC.

This clonotype was found once. The genes are TRBV30 and TRBJ2-2; D is uncertain. The CDR3 runs to 13 residues. The V gene's germline CDR1 is GTSNPN and CDR2 SVGIG (reference sequence). Trimming left V 2 bases short and J 6 bases short, with 10 bases between. As DNA, the CDR3 is TGTGCCTGGAGTATTATAGAACCCGGGGAGCTGTTTTTT. Amino acids: CAWSIIEPGELFF. The full variable domain, in which reference TRBV30 and TRBJ2-2 provide the parts outside the CDR3, is SQTIHQWPATLVQPVGSPLSLECTVEGTSNPNLYWYRQAAGRGLQLLFYSVGIGQISSEVPQNLSASRPQDRQFILSSKKLLLSDSGFYLCAWSIIEPGELFFGEGSRLTVL.

This clonotype showed up just a few times. The chain joins TRBV7-2 to TRBJ1-5; D is unclear. Trimming took off 2 bases at V and 5 bases at J, with 13 bases between the two ends. The V gene's germline CDR1 is SGHTA and CDR2 FQGNSA. The CDR3 is 15 residues long. The CDR3 bases are TGTGCCAGCAGCTTATCAGGCAGTCCTGATCAGCCCCAGCATTTT. It encodes CASSLSGSPDQPQHF.

As concerns this clonotype: A much larger clonotype is one base distant, so this may be a read error. V is TRBV4-3 and J is TRBJ1-5; D remains ambiguous. Germline assignment: CDR1 LGHNA and CDR2 YSLEER. Trimming removed 1 base at V and 0 bases at J, with 10 bases between. The CDR3 consists of 16 residues. CDR3 sequence: CASSQGFSISNQPQHF. The CDR3 DNA follows: TGCGCCAGCAGCCAAGGTTTCAGTATTAGCAATCAGCCCCAGCATTTT.